The T cell receptor (beta chain) under discussion was sequenced for a study of blood T cell repertoires in COVID-19. Study context: The origin of the acute and convalescent COVID-19 samples was the United States, Italy and Spain.

The V end lost 11 bases, the J end lost 3 bases, and 12 bases lay between the germline ends. The germline V gene encodes CDR1 KGHSH and CDR2 LQKENI. The CDR3 consists of 12 residues. This table comes from immunoSEQ multiplex PCR, and its TCRdb copy is limited to in-frame clones, with some not included. The sample has tens of thousands of clones, 80% to 85% seen once. The chain links TRBV18 to TRBJ2-3; D possibly corresponds to TRBD1 (6 bases). The sequence was obtained from a human donor in a cohort sampled during active COVID-19. Specimen: peripheral blood. CDR3 region: CAGTGLTDTQYF. CDR3 sequence (DNA): TGTGCCGGCACAGGGCTAACAGATACGCAGTATTTT. Supplemented by reference TRBV18 and TRBJ2-3, the full variable domain reads NAGVMQNPRHLVRRRGQEARLRCSPMKGHSHVYWYRQLPEEGLKFMVYLQKENIIDESGMPKERFSAEFPKEGPSILRIQQVVRGDSAAYFCAGTGLTDTQYFGPGTRLTVL.